This T cell receptor (beta chain) was captured in a study of spatial heterogeneity in lung cancer. Study results and limitations: Among blood samples, ubiquitous expanded tumor TCRs appeared more at resection than at follow-up.

This CDR3 spans 15 amino acids. Looked up from germline, CDR1 is SGHVS and CDR2 is FNYEAQ. The V and J ends lost 0 bases and 6 bases, in that order; junction bases with no gene match: 1. As regards this clonotype: Its antigen is currently unknown.

Time point given: sample taken at primary tumor resection. MiXCR, run by TCRdb on the 5' RACE reads, gives a single entry per CDR3 protein. The table records 90,000 to 95,000 distinct CDR3 sequences, approximately 12% of them present only once. The sample here was PBMCs, taken at surgery. The origin of this receptor is a male donor with early-stage non-small cell lung cancer. The V and J genes are TRBV7-6 and TRBJ2-7; 14 bases are shared with TRBD2. CDR3 residues: CASSLAGLAGVEQYF. CDR3 DNA sequence: TGTGCCAGCAGCTTAGCGGGACTAGCGGGAGTCGAGCAGTACTTC.